This TCR beta chain was sequenced during a study of regulatory T cells in long-lasting Graves disease. Study-wide background: A definition of persistent Graves' disease required over 5 years of antithyroid drugs plus positive TSH receptor antibodies.

Time point indicated: persistent/refractory GD, antithyroid drugs over 5 years with positive TRAb. PBMC RNA served as the TCR library source. CDR3 length: 14 residues. V lost 3 bases and J 7 bases, leaving 16 bases between the germline ends. The germline V gene has CDR1 DFQATT and CDR2 SNEGSKA (reference sequence). Researchers made TCR beta libraries by using iRepertoire HTBI primers and running Arm-PCR on CDR3 regions. TCRdb processed the multiplex PCR reads anew with MiXCR; each CDR3 protein has one entry. The sample has 300,000 to 500,000 distinct CDR3 sequences, about 20% seen once; the top ten hold roughly 20%.

The TCR sequence derives from a female donor with Graves disease. The chain employs TRBV20-1 and TRBJ2-4, with D possibly called TRBD1 or TRBD2 (7 bases each). Sample: peripheral blood mononuclear cells (PBMCs), taken when the disease was refractory, from a patient treated with antithyroid drugs. Here the CDR3 DNA reads TGCAGTGCTAGGCCAGGGGGGGTCGGGAACATTCAGTACTTC. Translating it yields CSARPGGVGNIQYF.